What follows describes a single TCR beta chain. This entry comes from a study of blood T cells in healthy people across ages. A J-beta primer mix and a sample-barcoded 5' primer were used in a second PCR of about 7 to 12 cycles. Using its own MiXCR run on the 5' RACE reads, TCRdb lists one record per CDR3 protein. The sample shows about 640,000 distinct CDR3 sequences, around 54% of them seen only once. V lost 1 base to trimming and J lost 7 bases; unmatched junction nucleotides: 9. The germline V gene has CDR1 DFQATT and CDR2 SNEGSKA (reference sequence). The CDR3 is 15 residues long. Sequencing input: blood. The chain has TRBV20-1 and TRBJ2-7; 11 nucleotides agree with TRBD1. This clonotype originated in a man aged 55 to 69 in good health. The CDR3 nucleotides read TGCAGTGCTAGAGGGGGGACAGGGGGTTCGGGTGAGCAGTACTTC. Translating it yields CSARGGTGGSGEQYF.